These 27 T cell receptor beta chains were sequenced from one sample in a study of blood T cells in healthy people across ages. Primers used in a second PCR of about 6 to 11 cycles were a sample-barcoded 5' primer and a J-beta primer mix. MiXCR was run by TCRdb on the 5' RACE reads, yielding one entry per CDR3 protein. The table includes about 780,000 distinct CDR3 sequences, 20% to 30% detected once. These data were also reused for a study on T cells of mothers and their children.

The sample taken for sequencing was blood. These receptors were obtained from a boy between 10 and 17 years old in good health.

This chain uses TRBV7-9 with TRBJ1-1, with TRBD1 as a possible D gene (6 bases). Trimming stripped 6 bases from V and 5 bases from J, with 22 bases between. The V gene's germline CDR1 is SEHNR and CDR2 FQNEAQ (reference sequence). The length of the CDR3 is 16 residues. CDR3 in amino acids: CASRTRGTFSITEAFF. CDR3 in DNA: TGTGCCAGCAGGACTAGGGGGACTTTTTCTATTACTGAAGCTTTCTTT.

This clonotype was detected a few times. Its ends do not fully match the called genes, so a read error is possible. The V gene is TRBV7-7, the J gene TRBJ2-5, with a possible D match to TRBD1 (6 bases). Germline values: CDR1 SSHAT, CDR2 FNYEAQ (reference sequence). The CDR3 loop spans 15 amino acids. CDR3 amino acids: CASSLLGTLRETQYF. The CDR3 DNA is TGTGCTAGCAGCCTACTAGGGACACTTCGGGAGACCCAGTACTTC.

This clonotype has a handful of counts. The chain employs TRBV6-5 and TRBJ2-7; perhaps D is TRBD1 or TRBD2 (5 bases each). The germline CDR1 and CDR2 sequences are MNHEY and SVGAGI. Trimming stripped 2 bases from V and 3 bases from J, with 17 bases between. This CDR3 is built from 16 residues. This CDR3 is CASSYTSGTGIYEQYF. Written as DNA, the CDR3 is TGTGCCAGCAGTTACACCTCCGGGACCGGGATCTACGAGCAGTACTTC.

This clonotype appeared a few times. The chain uses TRBV20-1 and TRBJ2-7; D possibly uses TRBD1 or TRBD2 (5 bases each). V gave up 6 bases and J gave up 7 bases, with 19 bases separating them. The germline CDR1 and CDR2 sequences are DFQATT and SNEGSKA (reference sequence). The CDR3 is 13 residues long. The DNA for the CDR3 is TGCAGTGCGCGTGTTGAGGGGCCAGGGGAGCAGTACTTC. Translation: CSARVEGPGEQYF.

The chain couples TRBV10-3 to TRBJ2-5; 9 bases align to TRBD2. This CDR3 spans 16 amino acids. The V and J ends lost 0 bases and 4 bases, in that order; junction bases with no gene match: 6. In germline, CDR1 is ENHRY, CDR2 SYGVKD. CDR3 nucleotide sequence: TGTGCCATCAGTGAGTCGCGCGGGGGGGCCCCAGAGACCCAGTACTTC. Amino acid sequence: CAISESRGGAPETQYF.

The chain uses TRBV11-2 and TRBJ1-1; TRBD1 aligns across 9 bases. The CDR3 extends over 16 amino acids. The V and J ends lost 5 bases and 4 bases, in that order; junction bases with no gene match: 11. Germline values: CDR1 SGHAT, CDR2 FQNNGV. The CDR3 sequence is CASSQISGTGRTEAFF. The CDR3 DNA reads TGTGCCAGCAGCCAAATTAGCGGGACAGGGCGCACTGAAGCTTTCTTT.

This clonotype was seen a few times. This chain connects TRBV5-1 to TRBJ2-1; TRBD1 is a possible D gene (6 bases). V dropped 0 bases and J dropped 8 bases, with 15 bases sitting between them. CDR1 and CDR2 (germline): SGHRS, YFSETQ. The CDR3 is made up of 15 amino acids. CDR3 protein: CASSLGDKGIHEQFF. The CDR3 coding sequence is TGCGCCAGCAGCTTGGGGGACAAGGGAATCCATGAGCAGTTCTTC.

V is TRBV2 and J is TRBJ1-1; D call uncertain. Deletions cut 4 bases from V and 1 base from J, with 10 bases between. Germline V gives CDR1 SNHLY, CDR2 FYNNEI. This CDR3 is 14 amino acids long. The CDR3, as DNA: TGTGCCAGCAGTGGGGGTGTTGGGAACACTGAAGCTTTCTTT. As protein: CASSGGVGNTEAFF.

J is TRBJ2-4 and V is TRBV30, with D uncertain. Germline loops: CDR1 GTSNPN, CDR2 SVGIG (reference sequence). This CDR3 has 14 amino acids. With 1 base removed from V and 0 bases from J, the gap between germline ends came to 7 bases. The CDR3 nucleotides read TGTGCCTGGAGTGGGTTCTTAGCCAAAAACATTCAGTACTTC. This codes for CAWSGFLAKNIQYF.

This clonotype appeared a few times. The chain carries TRBV9 and TRBJ2-1; 7 bases align to TRBD2. With 0 bases clipped from V and 0 bases from J, the junction kept 6 bases outside the gene matches. This CDR3 spans 17 amino acids. Germline V gene data show CDR1 as SGDLS and CDR2 as YYNGEE. The CDR3 DNA follows: TGTGCCAGCAGCGTAGCGGAGGGCGGGGGCTCCTACAATGAGCAGTTCTTC. It translates to CASSVAEGGGSYNEQFF. The variable domain in full, with the rest retrieved from reference TRBV9 and TRBJ2-1, is DSGVTQTPKHLITATGQRVTLRCSPRSGDLSVYWYQQSLDQGLQFLIQYYNGEERAKGNILERFSAQQFPDLHSELNLSSLELGDSALYFCASSVAEGGGSYNEQFFGPGTRLTVL.

Of note for this clonotype: Its ends do not fully match the called genes, so a read error is possible. The chain uses TRBV29-1 and TRBJ2-2, with a possible D match to TRBD1 (6 bases). Germline V gene sequence: CDR1 SQVTM, CDR2 ANQGSEA. The CDR3 is 14 residues long. The CDR3 nucleotides are TGCGGCGTTGACCCCACCTACAGGGAAGGGGAGCTGTTTTTT. It yields the protein CGVDPTYREGELFF.

The chain carries TRBV29-1 and TRBJ1-1; D unclear. Trimming cost V 0 bases and J 11 bases, with 19 bases left between them. Germline-derived CDR1 and CDR2 are SQVTM and ANQGSEA. The CDR3 spans 14 residues. CDR3 region: CSVEDRAYTRWAFF. CDR3 nucleotides: TGCAGCGTTGAAGATCGGGCCTACACCAGGTGGGCTTTCTTT.

This clonotype was seen more than once but under ten times. The chain combines TRBV5-8 with TRBJ2-7; D tentatively fits TRBD1 or TRBD2 (5 bases each). Germline lookup yields CDR1 SGHTS and CDR2 YDEGEE. The CDR3 is 13 residues long. Trimming took 7 bases from V and 3 from J, leaving 14 bases between them. The CDR3, as DNA: TGTGCCAGCCCCCAGGGCGGGTTCTACGAGCAGTACTTC. Amino acid sequence: CASPQGGFYEQYF.

The chain uses TRBV2 and TRBJ2-2, with 8 bases lining up with TRBD1. The germline CDR1 and CDR2 sequences are SNHLY and FYNNEI. This CDR3 region has 15 residues. Trimming removed 5 bases from V and 4 bases from J; junction bases left unmatched: 6. The CDR3 loop reads CASSRDRKSTGELFF. For the CDR3, the DNA is TGTGCCAGCAGTCGGGACAGGAAAAGCACCGGGGAGCTGTTTTTT.

This chain uses TRBV20-1 with TRBJ2-1; TRBD2 matches 13 bases. There are 15 residues in the CDR3. The V gene end was trimmed by 6 bases and the J gene end by 4 bases; junction bases not matched to a gene: 6. CDR1 is DFQATT, CDR2 SNEGSKA, per germline (reference sequence). The CDR3 DNA follows: TGCAGTGCCCTGGGACTAGCGGGGTCTTACAATGAGCAGTTCTTC. Amino acids: CSALGLAGSYNEQFF.

The V call is TRBV27, the J call TRBJ1-1, with 9 bases lining up with TRBD1. The length of the CDR3 is 15 residues. Trimming at V came to 5 bases and at J to 6 bases, leaving 10 bases not matched to a gene. Germline V gene lookup returns CDR1 MNHEY and CDR2 SMNVEV (reference sequence). The CDR3 sequence: CASSMNRGLWAEAFF. The CDR3 region has the DNA TGTGCCAGCAGTATGAACAGGGGGCTGTGGGCTGAAGCTTTCTTT.

This clonotype was detected a few times. The chain combines TRBV9 with TRBJ2-5; tentatively, D is TRBD1 (5 bases). TRBJ2-1 explains the end of the DNA better; the J call may be wrong. This CDR3 is 13 amino acids long. Germline CDR1 is SGDLS and CDR2 is YYNGEE. CDR3 sequence: CASSPRQRNEQFF. CDR3 DNA sequence: TGTGCCAGCAGCCCCCGACAGAGGAATGAGCAGTTCTTC.

DNA of the CDR3: TGTGCCATCAGCCGAGGGGAGGATTCCTACGAGCAGTACTTC. This gives the protein CAISRGEDSYEQYF. V gene TRBV10-3 combines with J gene TRBJ2-7, with a weak D call TRBD2 (6 bases). CDR3 size: 14 residues. Per the germline V gene, CDR1 is ENHRY and CDR2 is SYGVKD. V was trimmed by 6 bases and J by 1 base, leaving 13 bases between them.

CDR3 amino acids: CASSLGAGEGQETQYF. The CDR3 DNA sequence: TGTGCCAGCAGCTTAGGGGCAGGGGAGGGGCAAGAGACCCAGTACTTC. V gene TRBV7-3 combines with J gene TRBJ2-7; the D gene is possibly TRBD2 (7 bases). The J call may be incorrect, as the DNA end agrees better with TRBJ2-5. Germline assignment: CDR1 SGHTA and CDR2 FQGTGA. The CDR3 is 16 residues long.

There are a few counts of this clonotype. J is TRBJ2-7 and V is TRBV2, with 7 positions matching TRBD2. Germline CDR1 and CDR2: SNHLY and FYNNEI. CDR3 size: 15 residues. Trimming removed 5 bases from V and 0 bases from J; junction bases left unmatched: 7. The CDR3 nucleotides read TGTGCCAGCAGTAAGAGCGGGGCTGTCTCCTACGAGCAGTACTTC. This gives the protein CASSKSGAVSYEQYF.

This chain uses TRBV3-1 with TRBJ2-4; D uncertain. Trimming took off 4 bases at V and 5 bases at J, with 12 bases between the two ends. Germline V CDR1 and CDR2: LGHDT, YNNKEL (reference sequence). The CDR3 sequence is 14 residues long. As DNA, the CDR3 is TGTGCCAGCAGCCTGGCGAATGTCGAAAACATTCAGTACTTC. Amino acids: CASSLANVENIQYF.

This clonotype has only a few counts. This chain joins TRBV20-1 and TRBJ2-2, with D uncertain. CDR1 and CDR2 from the germline V gene are DFQATT and SNEGSKA (reference sequence). This CDR3 is built from 13 residues. Trimming left V 3 bases short and J 2 bases short, with 7 bases between. Here the CDR3 reads CSASGVNTGELFF. CDR3 bases: TGCAGTGCTAGTGGGGTTAACACCGGGGAGCTGTTTTTT.

This chain's CDR3 is CATSDTIEQFF. DNA of the CDR3: TGTGCCACCAGTGACACGATAGAGCAGTTCTTC. This chain uses TRBV24-1 with TRBJ2-1, with D hard to call. Germline CDR1 is KGHDR and CDR2 is SFDVKD. The CDR3 is made up of 11 amino acids. V gave up 4 bases and J gave up 10 bases, with 7 bases separating them.

This clonotype has only a few counts. The chain links TRBV5-1 to TRBJ2-2, with 8 bases matching TRBD1. The trim removed 0 bases at V and 3 bases at J, leaving 4 bases unmatched. CDR3 size: 16 residues. Germline values: CDR1 SGHRS, CDR2 YFSETQ. CDR3: CASSLADREDTGELFF. The CDR3 DNA reads as TGCGCCAGCAGCTTGGCGGACAGGGAGGACACCGGGGAGCTGTTTTTT. Drawing the rest from reference TRBV5-1 and TRBJ2-2, the complete variable domain is KAGVTQTPRYLIKTRGQQVTLSCSPISGHRSVSWYQQTPGQGLQFLFEYFSETQRNKGNFPGRFSGRQFSNSRSEMNVSTLELGDSALYLCASSLADREDTGELFFGEGSRLTVL.

This clonotype turned up a few times. The chain joins TRBV5-1 to TRBJ2-2; D uncertain. CDR1 and CDR2 (germline): SGHRS, YFSETQ. V lost 0 bases and J 0 bases, leaving 6 bases between the germline ends. This CDR3 has 15 amino acids. The CDR3 DNA follows: TGCGCCAGCAGCTTGGCCCTGGCGAACACCGGGGAGCTGTTTTTT. It encodes CASSLALANTGELFF. The entire variable domain, with the rest obtained from reference TRBV5-1 and TRBJ2-2, is as follows: KAGVTQTPRYLIKTRGQQVTLSCSPISGHRSVSWYQQTPGQGLQFLFEYFSETQRNKGNFPGRFSGRQFSNSRSEMNVSTLELGDSALYLCASSLALANTGELFFGEGSRLTVL.

Of note for this clonotype: The junction shows a germline mismatch at one end, possibly a read error. V usage is TRBV28 and J usage is TRBJ2-1, with D perhaps matching TRBD2 (6 bases). The CDR3 has 15 amino acids. CDR1 MDHEN and CDR2 SYDVKM come from the germline V gene. The CDR3 DNA is TGTGCCAGCAGTTTTGGAGGGAGCACCCTCAATGAGCAGCTCTTC. Protein sequence: CASSFGGSTLNEQLF.

The chain couples TRBV4-2 to TRBJ2-4; D gene ambiguous. CDR3 size: 14 residues. Looked up from germline, CDR1 is LGHNA and CDR2 is YNFKEQ. Deletions cut 1 base from V and 1 base from J, with 5 bases between. The CDR3 is CASSQGAAKNIQYF. The DNA for the CDR3 is TGTGCCAGCAGCCAAGGGGCGGCCAAAAACATTCAGTACTTC.